Listed below are T cell receptor beta chains from one sample, sequenced in a study of blood T cell repertoires in COVID-19. This table comes from immunoSEQ multiplex PCR, and its TCRdb copy is limited to in-frame clones, with some not included. The sample holds roughly 100,000 clones, more than 80% seen once. The sample consisted of peripheral blood. The source of these receptors is a human donor in a cohort sampled during active COVID-19. CDR3s include the opening cysteine and the closing phenylalanine or tryptophan. A D gene is named only where the DNA matches it firmly. Only some rows state a clone size, as once, few, many or a class for expanded clones.

CDR3 protein	CDR3 DNA	clone size	J gene	D gene	V gene
CASSLLTQGRREKLFF	TGCGCCAGCAGCTTGCTCACACAGGGAAGGAGGGAAAAACTGTTTTTT	.	TRBJ1-4	.	TRBV5-1
CAISEQGAPSGELFF	TGTGCCATCAGTGAGCAGGGGGCGCCTTCCGGGGAGCTGTTTTTT	.	TRBJ2-2	TRBD1	TRBV10-3
CATSDNTGIGELFF	TGTGCCACCAGTGACAATACAGGGATCGGGGAGCTGTTTTTT	once	TRBJ2-2	.	TRBV24-1
CSVRYRVDGNEQFF	TGCAGCGTCAGATACAGGGTTGATGGCAATGAGCAGTTCTTC	.	TRBJ2-1	.	TRBV29-1
CASSIEGRNYGYTF	TGTGCCAGTAGTATCGAAGGCAGGAACTATGGCTACACCTTC	.	TRBJ1-2	.	TRBV19
CASSLLDRRDNEQFF	TGTGCCAGCAGCTTATTGGACAGGAGAGACAATGAGCAGTTCTTC	.	TRBJ2-1	TRBD1	TRBV7-2
CASSLGSGANYGYTF	TGTGCCAGCAGCTTGGGGTCCGGGGCTAACTATGGCTACACCTTC	.	TRBJ1-2	.	TRBV5-6
CASSARQGFVSPLHF	TGTGCCAGCAGTGCCCGACAGGGTTTTGTATCACCCCTCCACTTT	once	TRBJ1-6	TRBD1	TRBV6-2/TRBV6-3
CSVEDSRQGTGELFF	TGCAGCGTTGAAGATTCGAGACAGGGAACCGGGGAGCTGTTTTTT	.	TRBJ2-2	TRBD1	TRBV29-1
CASSPAGGNEKLFF	TGTGCCAGCAGCCCGGCCGGGGGTAATGAAAAACTGTTTTTT	.	TRBJ1-4	.	TRBV5-6
CASTGGIRGSNQPQHF	TGTGCCAGCACAGGGGGAATAAGGGGTAGCAATCAGCCCCAGCATTTT	.	TRBJ1-5	TRBD1	TRBV2
CASSFTGTGNTIYF	TGTGCCAGCAGCTTCACAGGGACTGGAAACACCATATATTTT	.	TRBJ1-3	.	TRBV5-4
CASSLVVHRNTEAFF	TGTGCCAGCAGCTTAGTTGTACACCGGAACACTGAAGCTTTCTTT	.	TRBJ1-1	.	TRBV7-8
CASSRQTEAFF	TGTGCCAGCAGCAGACAAACTGAAGCTTTCTTT	.	TRBJ1-1	.	TRBV2
CASSQVWGRGEAFF	TGTGCCAGCAGCCAGGTGTGGGGTCGGGGGGAAGCTTTCTTT	.	TRBJ1-1	.	TRBV6-5
CASSEGQTEAFF	TGCGCCAGCAGTGAGGGGCAGACTGAAGCTTTCTTT	.	TRBJ1-1	.	TRBV10-2
CASSYRGSPIGGYTF	TGTGCCAGTAGTTACAGGGGGAGCCCCATCGGTGGCTACACCTTC	few	TRBJ1-2	TRBD1	TRBV19
CAWSTGDRWGYTF	TGTGCCTGGAGTACCGGAGACCGGTGGGGCTACACCTTC	.	TRBJ1-2	.	TRBV30
CASSIDPRQSHTGELFF	TGTGCCAGTAGTATAGATCCTAGGCAGAGTCACACCGGGGAGCTGTTTTTT	.	TRBJ2-2	.	TRBV19
CASSYHPRGNTEAFF	TGTGCCAGCAGTTACCACCCTAGGGGGAACACTGAAGCTTTCTTT	.	TRBJ1-1	.	TRBV6-2/TRBV6-3
CASSLPGRGLIGANVLTF	TGTGCCAGCAGCTTACCTGGCAGGGGGCTCATTGGGGCCAACGTCCTGACTTTC	.	TRBJ2-6	TRBD1	TRBV7-9
CASSQGWGGTNEQFF	TGTGCCAGCAGCCAAGGGTGGGGGGGTACCAATGAGCAGTTCTTC	.	TRBJ2-1	TRBD2	TRBV7-8
CASSIGQGQTQYF	TGTGCCAGCAGCATCGGACAGGGTCAGACCCAGTACTTC	.	TRBJ2-5	TRBD1	TRBV7-3
CASSPAPDRAKDTQYF	TGTGCCAGCAGCCCCGCGCCGGACAGGGCGAAAGATACGCAGTATTTT	.	TRBJ2-3	TRBD1	TRBV7-8
CASRPGEGSYGYTF	TGTGCCAGTAGACCCGGGGAGGGTAGCTATGGCTACACCTTC	.	TRBJ1-2	.	TRBV19
CASSVAAGQGLEGQHF	TGTGCCAGCAGCGTAGCGGCGGGACAGGGTCTTGAGGGTCAGCATTTT	.	TRBJ1-5	TRBD1	TRBV9
CASSPPGQSFSYEQYF	TGTGCCAGTAGTCCACCGGGACAGTCTTTCTCCTACGAGCAGTACTTC	.	TRBJ2-7	TRBD1	TRBV19
CASSLIRGRITGELFF	TGCGCCAGCAGCTTGATCAGGGGGCGTATCACCGGGGAGCTGTTTTTT	.	TRBJ2-2	TRBD1	TRBV5-1
CASSLAAGNSYEQYF	TGCGCCAGCAGCTTGGCCGCAGGCAACTCCTACGAGCAGTACTTC	.	TRBJ2-7	.	TRBV5-1
CASSRTGKEAFF	TGTGCCAGCAGTAGGACAGGGAAGGAAGCTTTCTTT	.	TRBJ1-1	TRBD1	TRBV12-3/TRBV12-4
CASSQGNEQYF	TGTGCCAGCAGTCAGGGTAACGAGCAGTACTTC	few	TRBJ2-7	.	TRBV6-5
CASTWASGGYNEQFF	TGCGCCAGCACCTGGGCTAGCGGGGGGTACAATGAGCAGTTCTTC	.	TRBJ2-1	TRBD2	TRBV5-1